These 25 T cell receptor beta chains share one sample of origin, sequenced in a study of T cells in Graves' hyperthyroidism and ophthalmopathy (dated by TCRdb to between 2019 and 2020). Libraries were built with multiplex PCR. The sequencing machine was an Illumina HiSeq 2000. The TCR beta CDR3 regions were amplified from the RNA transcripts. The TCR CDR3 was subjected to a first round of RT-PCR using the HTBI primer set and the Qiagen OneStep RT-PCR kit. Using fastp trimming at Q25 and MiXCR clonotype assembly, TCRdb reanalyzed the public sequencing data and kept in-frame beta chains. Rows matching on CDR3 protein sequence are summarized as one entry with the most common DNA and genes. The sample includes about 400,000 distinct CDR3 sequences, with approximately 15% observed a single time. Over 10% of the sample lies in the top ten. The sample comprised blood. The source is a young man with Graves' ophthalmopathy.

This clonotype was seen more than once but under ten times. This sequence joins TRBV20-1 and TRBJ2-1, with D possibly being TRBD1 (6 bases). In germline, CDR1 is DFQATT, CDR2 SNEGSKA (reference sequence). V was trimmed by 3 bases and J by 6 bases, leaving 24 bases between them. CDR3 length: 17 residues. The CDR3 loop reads CSARADRRPMAGNEQFF. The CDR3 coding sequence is TGCAGTGCTAGGGCGGACAGACGTCCTATGGCTGGCAATGAGCAGTTCTTC.

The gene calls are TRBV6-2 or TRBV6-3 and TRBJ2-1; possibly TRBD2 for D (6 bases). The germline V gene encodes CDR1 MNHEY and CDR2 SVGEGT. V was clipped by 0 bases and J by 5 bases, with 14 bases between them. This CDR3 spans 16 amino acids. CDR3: CASSYSGRRAHNEQFF. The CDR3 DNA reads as TGTGCCAGCAGTTACTCGGGGCGGAGGGCCCACAATGAGCAGTTCTTC.

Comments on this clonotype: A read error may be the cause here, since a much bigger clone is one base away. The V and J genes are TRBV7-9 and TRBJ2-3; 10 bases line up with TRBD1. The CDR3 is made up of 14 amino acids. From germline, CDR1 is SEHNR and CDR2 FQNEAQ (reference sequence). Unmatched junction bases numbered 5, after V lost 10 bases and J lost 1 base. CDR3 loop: CATSGTGGTDTQYF. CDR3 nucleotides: TGTGCCACCTCCGGGACAGGGGGCACAGATACGCAGTATTTT.

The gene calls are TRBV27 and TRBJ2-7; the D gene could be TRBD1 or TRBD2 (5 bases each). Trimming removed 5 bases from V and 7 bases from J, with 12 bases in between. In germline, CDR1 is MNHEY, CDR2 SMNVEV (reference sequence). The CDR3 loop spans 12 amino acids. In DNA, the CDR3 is TGTGCCAGCAGTGGGGGAAGTTGGGAGCAGTACTTC. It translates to CASSGGSWEQYF.

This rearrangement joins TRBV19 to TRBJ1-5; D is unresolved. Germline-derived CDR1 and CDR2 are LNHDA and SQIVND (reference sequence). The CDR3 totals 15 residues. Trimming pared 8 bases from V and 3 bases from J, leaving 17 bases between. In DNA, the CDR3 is TGTGCCAGTGGTCAGGAGGAGGATAACAATCAGCCCCAGCATTTT. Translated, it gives CASGQEEDNNQPQHF. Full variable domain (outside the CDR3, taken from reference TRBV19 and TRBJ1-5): DGGITQSPKYLFRKEGQNVTLSCEQNLNHDAMYWYRQDPGQGLRLIYYSQIVNDFQKGDIAEGYSVSREKKESFPLTVTSAQKNPTAFYLCASGQEEDNNQPQHFGDGTRLSIL.

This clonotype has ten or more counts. The chain's CDR3 is CASSLGGTAETQYF. In DNA form, the CDR3 reads TGCGCCAGCAGCTTGGGGGGGACAGCGGAGACCCAGTACTTC. This rearrangement joins TRBV5-1 to TRBJ2-5; TRBD1 matches at 7 bases. V shed 0 bases and J 5 bases; nucleotides not matched to a gene: 4. The CDR3 has 14 residues. Germline V gene data show CDR1 as SGHRS and CDR2 as YFSETQ.

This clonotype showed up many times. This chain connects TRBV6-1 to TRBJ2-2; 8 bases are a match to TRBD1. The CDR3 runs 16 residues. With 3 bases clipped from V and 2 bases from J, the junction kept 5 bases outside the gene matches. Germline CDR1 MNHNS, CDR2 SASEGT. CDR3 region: CASSDRQGINTGELFF. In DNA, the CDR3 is TGTGCCAGCAGTGACAGACAGGGGATCAACACCGGGGAGCTGTTTTTT.

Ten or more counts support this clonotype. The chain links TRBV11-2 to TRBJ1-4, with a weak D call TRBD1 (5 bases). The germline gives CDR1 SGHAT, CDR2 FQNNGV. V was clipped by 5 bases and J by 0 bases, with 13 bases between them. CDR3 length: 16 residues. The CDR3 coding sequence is TGTGCCAGCAGCCGCAATGGGGGTGCAACTAATGAAAAACTGTTTTTT. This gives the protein CASSRNGGATNEKLFF.

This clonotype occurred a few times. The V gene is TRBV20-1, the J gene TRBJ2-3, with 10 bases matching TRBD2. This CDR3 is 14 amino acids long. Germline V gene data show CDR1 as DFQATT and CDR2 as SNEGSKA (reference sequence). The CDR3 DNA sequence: TGCAGCGCCTGTAAGCGGGGGGGTACAGATACGCAGTATTTT. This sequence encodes CSACKRGGTDTQYF.

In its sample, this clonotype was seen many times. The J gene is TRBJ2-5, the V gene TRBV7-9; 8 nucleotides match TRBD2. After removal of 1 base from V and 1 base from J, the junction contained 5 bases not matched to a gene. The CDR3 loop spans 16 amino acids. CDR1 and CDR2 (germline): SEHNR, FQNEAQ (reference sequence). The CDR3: CASSLVGLAGQETQYF. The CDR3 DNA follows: TGTGCCAGCAGCTTAGTCGGTCTAGCGGGCCAAGAGACCCAGTACTTC. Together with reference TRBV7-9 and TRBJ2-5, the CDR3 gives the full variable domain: DTGVSQNPRHKITKRGQNVTFRCDPISEHNRLYWYRQTLGQGPEFLTYFQNEAQLEKSRLLSDRFSAERPKGSFSTLEIQRTEQGDSAMYLCASSLVGLAGQETQYFGPGTRLLVL.

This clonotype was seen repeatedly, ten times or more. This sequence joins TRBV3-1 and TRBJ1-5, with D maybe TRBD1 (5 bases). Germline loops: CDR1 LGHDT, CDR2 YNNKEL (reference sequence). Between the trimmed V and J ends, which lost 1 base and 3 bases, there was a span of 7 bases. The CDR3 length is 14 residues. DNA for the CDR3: TGTGCCAGCAGCCAAGCACAGGTCAATCAGCCCCAGCATTTT. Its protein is CASSQAQVNQPQHF.

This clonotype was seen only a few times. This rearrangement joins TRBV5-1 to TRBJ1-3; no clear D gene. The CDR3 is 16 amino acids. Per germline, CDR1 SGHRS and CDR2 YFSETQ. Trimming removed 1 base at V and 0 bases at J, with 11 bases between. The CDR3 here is CASSLSLAGSGNTIYF. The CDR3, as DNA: TGCGCCAGCAGCTTGTCTCTCGCGGGCTCTGGAAACACCATATATTTT.

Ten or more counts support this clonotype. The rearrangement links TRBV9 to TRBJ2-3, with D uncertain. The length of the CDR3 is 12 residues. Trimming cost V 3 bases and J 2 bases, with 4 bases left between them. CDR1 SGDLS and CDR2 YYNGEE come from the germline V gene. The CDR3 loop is CASSDDTDTQYF. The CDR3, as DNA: TGTGCCAGCAGCGACGACACAGATACGCAGTATTTT.

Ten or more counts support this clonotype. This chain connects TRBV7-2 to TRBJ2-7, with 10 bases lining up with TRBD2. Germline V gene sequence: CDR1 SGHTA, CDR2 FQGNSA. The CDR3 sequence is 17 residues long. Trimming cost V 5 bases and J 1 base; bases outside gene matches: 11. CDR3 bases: TGTGCCAGCAGCATGCGTGGGGGGGGACTAGCGTCCTACGAGCAGTACTTC. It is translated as CASSMRGGGLASYEQYF.

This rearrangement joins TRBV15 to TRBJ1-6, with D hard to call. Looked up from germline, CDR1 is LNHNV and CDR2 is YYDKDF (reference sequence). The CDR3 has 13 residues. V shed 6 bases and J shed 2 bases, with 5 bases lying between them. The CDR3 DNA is TGTGCCACCAGGGGCACCTATAATTCACCCCTCCACTTT. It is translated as CATRGTYNSPLHF.

The CDR3 loop reads CASSQKHRDRNTEAFF. DNA for the CDR3: TGCGCCAGCAGCCAAAAACACCGGGACAGGAACACTGAAGCTTTCTTT. The chain joins TRBV4-1 to TRBJ1-1; 7 bases map to TRBD1. The length of the CDR3 is 16 residues. CDR1 is MGHRA and CDR2 is YSYEKL in the germline V gene. V lost 2 bases, J lost 1 base, and 7 bases stayed unmatched.

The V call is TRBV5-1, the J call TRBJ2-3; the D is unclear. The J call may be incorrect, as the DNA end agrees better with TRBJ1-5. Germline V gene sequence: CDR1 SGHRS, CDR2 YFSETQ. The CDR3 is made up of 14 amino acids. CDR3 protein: CASTGLAGTDTQHF. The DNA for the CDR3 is TGCGCCAGCACCGGACTAGCGGGAACAGATACGCAGCATTTT.

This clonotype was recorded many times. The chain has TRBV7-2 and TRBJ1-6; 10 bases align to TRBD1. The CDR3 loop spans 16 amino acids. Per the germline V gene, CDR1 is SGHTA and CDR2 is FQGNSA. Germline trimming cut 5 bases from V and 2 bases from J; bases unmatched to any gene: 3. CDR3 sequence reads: CASSLGQGAYNSPLHF. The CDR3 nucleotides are TGTGCCAGCAGCCTCGGACAGGGGGCCTATAATTCACCCCTCCACTTT. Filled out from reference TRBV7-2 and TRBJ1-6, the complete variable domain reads GAGVSQSPSNKVTEKGKDVELRCDPISGHTALYWYRQSLGQGLEFLIYFQGNSAPDKSGLPSDRFSAERTGGSVSTLTIQRTQQEDSAVYLCASSLGQGAYNSPLHFGNGTRLTVT.

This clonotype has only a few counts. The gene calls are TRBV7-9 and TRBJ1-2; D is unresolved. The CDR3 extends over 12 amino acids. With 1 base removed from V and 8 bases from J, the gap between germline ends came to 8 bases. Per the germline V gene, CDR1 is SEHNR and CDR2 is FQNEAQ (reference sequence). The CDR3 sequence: CASSLEARGYTF. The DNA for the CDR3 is TGTGCCAGCAGCTTAGAAGCTCGGGGCTACACCTTC.

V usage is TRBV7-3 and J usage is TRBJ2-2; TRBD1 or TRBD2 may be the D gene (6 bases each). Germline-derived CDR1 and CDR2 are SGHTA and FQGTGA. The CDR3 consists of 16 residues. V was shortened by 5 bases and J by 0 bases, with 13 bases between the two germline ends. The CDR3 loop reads CASSLVGGSNTGELFF. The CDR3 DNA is TGTGCCAGCAGCCTTGTGGGGGGCTCGAACACCGGGGAGCTGTTTTTT.

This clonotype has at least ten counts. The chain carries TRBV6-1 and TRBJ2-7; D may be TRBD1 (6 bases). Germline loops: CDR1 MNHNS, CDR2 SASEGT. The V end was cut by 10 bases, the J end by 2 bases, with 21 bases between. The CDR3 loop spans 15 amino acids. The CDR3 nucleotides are TGTGCCACCCAACTCGAAGGGCAGGGGACCTACGAGCAGTACTTC. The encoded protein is CATQLEGQGTYEQYF.

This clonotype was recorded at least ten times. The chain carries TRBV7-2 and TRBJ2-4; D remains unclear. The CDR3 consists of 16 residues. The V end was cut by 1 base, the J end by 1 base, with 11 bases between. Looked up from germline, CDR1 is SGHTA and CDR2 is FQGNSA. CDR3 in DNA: TGTGCCAGCAGCTTAGTGGGTCTTAGGGCCAAAAACATTCAGTACTTC. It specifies CASSLVGLRAKNIQYF.

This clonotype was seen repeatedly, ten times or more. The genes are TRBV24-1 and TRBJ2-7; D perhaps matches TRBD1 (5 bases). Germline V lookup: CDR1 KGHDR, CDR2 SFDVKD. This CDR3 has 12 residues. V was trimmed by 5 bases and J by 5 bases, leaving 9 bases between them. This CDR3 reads CATSAQGHEQYF. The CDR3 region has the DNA TGTGCCACCAGTGCTCAGGGCCACGAGCAGTACTTC.

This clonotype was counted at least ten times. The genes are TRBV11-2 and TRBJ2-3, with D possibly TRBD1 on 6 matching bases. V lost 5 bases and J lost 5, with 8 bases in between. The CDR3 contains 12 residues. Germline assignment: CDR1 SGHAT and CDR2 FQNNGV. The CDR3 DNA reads TGTGCCAGCAGCCCACAGGGAGATACGCAGTATTTT. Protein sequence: CASSPQGDTQYF.

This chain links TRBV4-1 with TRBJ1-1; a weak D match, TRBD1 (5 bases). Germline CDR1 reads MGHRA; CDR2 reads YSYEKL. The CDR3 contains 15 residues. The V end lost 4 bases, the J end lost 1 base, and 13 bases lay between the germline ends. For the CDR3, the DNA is TGCGCCAGCAGCCTTGGGACGGCGACGAACACTGAAGCTTTCTTT. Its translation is CASSLGTATNTEAFF.